This T cell receptor beta chain was observed in a study of memory CD4+ T cells and cytomegalovirus serostatus. At the level of the study: Donors were healthy Belgian adults, about ten CMV seropositive and fewer than 30 seronegative. General study points: CMV serostatus prediction reached median AUC about 0.95, or 0.9 with US-trained model. Each of roughly 65 CMV-associated TCRbeta sequences occurred in one to five individuals.

TCRdb's copy holds only in-frame clones and misses some; the assay was immunoSEQ multiplex PCR. The data contain tens of thousands of clones, roughly 82% of them singletons. Of note for this clone: No antigen is known for it.

CDR3 length: 14 amino acids. Germline values: CDR1 MDHEN, CDR2 SYDVKM. V lost 8 bases and J 0 bases, leaving 14 bases between the germline ends. Single viable CD3+CD4+CD8-CD45RO+ cells were sorted as the memory CD4+ T cells. Serostatus was set by detecting CMV pp150, pp28, p38, p52 IgG. The chain combines TRBV28 with TRBJ2-7, with a possible D match to TRBD1 (7 bases). What was sequenced was memory CD4+ T cells from blood. The TCR was taken from an adult in good health and CMV-seronegative. In DNA form, the CDR3 reads TGTGCCAGCCTGGGCCAGGGGGGCTCCTACGAGCAGTACTTC. Amino acid sequence: CASLGQGGSYEQYF.